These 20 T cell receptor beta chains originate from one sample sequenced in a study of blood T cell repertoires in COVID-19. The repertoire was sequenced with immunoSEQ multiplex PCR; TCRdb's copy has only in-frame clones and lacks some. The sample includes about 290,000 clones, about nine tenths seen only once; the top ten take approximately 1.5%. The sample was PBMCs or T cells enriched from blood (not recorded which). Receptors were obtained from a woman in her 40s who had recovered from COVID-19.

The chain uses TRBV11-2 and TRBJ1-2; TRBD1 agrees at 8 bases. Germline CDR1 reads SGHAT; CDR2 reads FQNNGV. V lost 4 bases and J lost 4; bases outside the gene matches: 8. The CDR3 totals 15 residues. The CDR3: CASSSDRGLGYGYTF. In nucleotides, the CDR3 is TGTGCCAGCAGCTCTGACAGGGGTTTGGGCTATGGCTACACCTTC.

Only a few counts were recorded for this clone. CDR3 coding DNA: TGTGCCAGCAGCTTAGGGCACAACACTGAAGCTTTCTTT. It translates to CASSLGHNTEAFF. The chain uses TRBV11-1 and TRBJ1-1; no definite D call. From germline, CDR1 is SGHAT and CDR2 FQDESV (reference sequence). Trimming took off 1 base at V and 2 bases at J, with 5 bases between the two ends. CDR3 size: 13 residues.

CDR3 coding DNA: TGTGCCAGTAGGACGTACGGGACTACCAACACCGGGGAGCTGTTTTTT. This codes for CASRTYGTTNTGELFF. This chain links TRBV19 with TRBJ2-2, with 7 bases matching TRBD2. Germline CDR1 reads LNHDA; CDR2 reads SQIVND (reference sequence). The CDR3 has 16 residues. Losses at the gene ends were 6 bases for V and 2 bases for J; bases not matched to a gene: 9. Supplemented by reference TRBV19 and TRBJ2-2, the full variable domain reads DGGITQSPKYLFRKEGQNVTLSCEQNLNHDAMYWYRQDPGQGLRLIYYSQIVNDFQKGDIAEGYSVSREKKESFPLTVTSAQKNPTAFYLCASRTYGTTNTGELFFGEGSRLTVL.

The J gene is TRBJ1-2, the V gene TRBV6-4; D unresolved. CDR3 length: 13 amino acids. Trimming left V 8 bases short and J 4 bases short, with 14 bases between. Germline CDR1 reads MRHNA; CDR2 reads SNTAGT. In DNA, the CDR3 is TGTGCCAGCCCGCGAGGGAGCTCCTATGGCTACACCTTC. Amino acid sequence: CASPRGSSYGYTF.

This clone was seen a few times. DNA of the CDR3: TGTGCCAGCAGTCGAGGGGGGGGGCGAACTGAAGCTTTCTTT. Translating it yields CASSRGGGRTEAFF. The chain employs TRBV6-2 or TRBV6-3 and TRBJ1-1; tentative D call: TRBD1 (6 bases). The CDR3 runs 14 residues. V lost 5 bases to trimming and J lost 5 bases, with 15 bases between them. The V gene's germline CDR1 is MNHEY and CDR2 SVGEGT.

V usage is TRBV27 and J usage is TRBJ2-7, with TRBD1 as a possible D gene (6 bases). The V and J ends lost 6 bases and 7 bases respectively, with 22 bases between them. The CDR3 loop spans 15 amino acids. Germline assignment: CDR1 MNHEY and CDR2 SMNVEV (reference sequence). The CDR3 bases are TGTGCCAGCAGGGACCCGGACAGTTTATCCTCAGAGCAGTACTTC. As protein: CASRDPDSLSSEQYF.

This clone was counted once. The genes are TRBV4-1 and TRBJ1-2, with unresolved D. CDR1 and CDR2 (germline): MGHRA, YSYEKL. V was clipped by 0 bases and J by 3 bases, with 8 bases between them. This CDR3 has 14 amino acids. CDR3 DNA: TGCGCCAGCAGCCAAGATGGAGCAGACTATGGCTACACCTTC. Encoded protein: CASSQDGADYGYTF.

Here the CDR3 reads CASSPWTGLGYEQYF. The CDR3 DNA is TGTGCCAGCAGCCCCTGGACAGGGCTAGGCTACGAGCAGTACTTC. The genes are TRBV7-2 and TRBJ2-7; 8 positions agree with TRBD1. The CDR3 spans 15 residues. Germline values: CDR1 SGHTA, CDR2 FQGNSA. With V trimmed by 5 bases and J by 3 bases, 9 bases remained unmatched.

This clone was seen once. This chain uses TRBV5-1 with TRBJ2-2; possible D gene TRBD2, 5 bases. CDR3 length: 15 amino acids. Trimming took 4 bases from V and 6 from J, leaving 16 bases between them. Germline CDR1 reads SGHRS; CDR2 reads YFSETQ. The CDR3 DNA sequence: TGCGCCAGCAGCACTGGCGCTAGCAAGCCCGGGGAGCTGTTTTTT. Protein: CASSTGASKPGELFF.

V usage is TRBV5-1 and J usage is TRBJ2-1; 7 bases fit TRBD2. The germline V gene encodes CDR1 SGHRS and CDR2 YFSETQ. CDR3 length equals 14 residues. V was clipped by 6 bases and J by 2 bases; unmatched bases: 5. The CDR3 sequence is CASKISGTYNEQFF. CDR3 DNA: TGCGCCAGCAAGATAAGCGGGACCTACAATGAGCAGTTCTTC.

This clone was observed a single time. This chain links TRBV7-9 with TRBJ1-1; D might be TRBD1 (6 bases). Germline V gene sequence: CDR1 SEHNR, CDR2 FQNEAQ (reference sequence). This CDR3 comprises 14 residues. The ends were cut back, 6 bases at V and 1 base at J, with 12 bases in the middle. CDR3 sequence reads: CASSSTGWNTEAFF. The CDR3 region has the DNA TGTGCCAGCAGTTCGACAGGTTGGAACACTGAAGCTTTCTTT. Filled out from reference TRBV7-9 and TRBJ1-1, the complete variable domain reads DTGVSQNPRHKITKRGQNVTFRCDPISEHNRLYWYRQTLGQGPEFLTYFQNEAQLEKSRLLSDRFSAERPKGSFSTLEIQRTEQGDSAMYLCASSSTGWNTEAFFGQGTRLTVV.

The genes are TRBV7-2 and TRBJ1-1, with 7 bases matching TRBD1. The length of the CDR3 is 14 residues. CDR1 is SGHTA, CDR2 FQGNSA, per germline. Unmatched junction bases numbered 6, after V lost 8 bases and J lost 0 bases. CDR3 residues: CASQRQGLNTEAFF. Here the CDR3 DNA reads TGTGCCAGCCAGAGACAGGGTTTGAACACTGAAGCTTTCTTT.

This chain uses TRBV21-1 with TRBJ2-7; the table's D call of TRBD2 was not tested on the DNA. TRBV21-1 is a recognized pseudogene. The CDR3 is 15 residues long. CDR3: CASSKRADEVYEQYF. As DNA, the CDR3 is TGTGCCAGCAGCAAAAGAGCGGACGAAGTCTACGAGCAGTACTTC.

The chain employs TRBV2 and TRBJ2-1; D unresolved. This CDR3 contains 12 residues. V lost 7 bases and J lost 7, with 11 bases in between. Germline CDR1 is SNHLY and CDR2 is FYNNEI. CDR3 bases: TGTGCCAGCATTTTGAGGTGGAATGAGCAGTTCTTC. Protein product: CASILRWNEQFF. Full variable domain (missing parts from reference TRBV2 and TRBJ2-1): EPEVTQTPSHQVTQMGQEVILRCVPISNHLYFYWYRQILGQKVEFLVSFYNNEISEKSEIFDDQFSVERPDGSNFTLKIRSTKLEDSAMYFCASILRWNEQFFGPGTRLTVL.

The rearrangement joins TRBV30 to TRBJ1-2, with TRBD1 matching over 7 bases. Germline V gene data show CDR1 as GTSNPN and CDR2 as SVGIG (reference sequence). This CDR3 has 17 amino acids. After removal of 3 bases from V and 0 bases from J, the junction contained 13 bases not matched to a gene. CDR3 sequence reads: CAWSPGGMVIANYGYTF. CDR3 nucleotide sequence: TGTGCCTGGAGCCCAGGGGGGATGGTTATAGCTAACTATGGCTACACCTTC.

The DNA for the CDR3 is TGTGCCAGCAGCCCCGTCCGTGCCGGCGAGCAGTACTTC. Its translation: CASSPVRAGEQYF. The chain uses TRBV11-2 and TRBJ2-7; no clear D. This CDR3 region has 13 residues. V was pared by 5 bases and J by 6 bases, with 14 bases between. Germline CDR1 SGHAT, CDR2 FQNNGV.

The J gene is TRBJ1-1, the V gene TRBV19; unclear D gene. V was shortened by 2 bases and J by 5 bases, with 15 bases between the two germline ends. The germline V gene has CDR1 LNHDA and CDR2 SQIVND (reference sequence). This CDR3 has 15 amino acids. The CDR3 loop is CASSIKVLGGTEAFF. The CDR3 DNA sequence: TGTGCCAGTAGTATAAAGGTCCTCGGAGGGACTGAAGCTTTCTTT.

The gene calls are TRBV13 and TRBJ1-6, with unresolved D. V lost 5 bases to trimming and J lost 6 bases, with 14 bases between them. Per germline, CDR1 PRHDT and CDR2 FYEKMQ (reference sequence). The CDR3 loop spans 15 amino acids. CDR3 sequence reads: CASSRGPESNSPLHF. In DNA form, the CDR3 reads TGTGCCAGCAGCCGAGGCCCGGAGTCTAATTCACCCCTCCACTTT.

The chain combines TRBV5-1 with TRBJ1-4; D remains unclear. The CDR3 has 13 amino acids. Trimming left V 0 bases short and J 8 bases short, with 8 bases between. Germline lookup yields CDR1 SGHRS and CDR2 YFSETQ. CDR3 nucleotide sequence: TGCGCCAGCAGCTTGGGCACTATGGAAAAACTGTTTTTT. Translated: CASSLGTMEKLFF.

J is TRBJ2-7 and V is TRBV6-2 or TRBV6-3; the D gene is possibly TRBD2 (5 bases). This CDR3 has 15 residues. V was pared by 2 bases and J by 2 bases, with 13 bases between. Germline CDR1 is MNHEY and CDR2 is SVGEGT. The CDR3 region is CASSYGGVSAYEQYF. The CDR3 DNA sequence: TGTGCCAGCAGTTACGGTGGAGTTAGCGCCTACGAGCAGTACTTC.